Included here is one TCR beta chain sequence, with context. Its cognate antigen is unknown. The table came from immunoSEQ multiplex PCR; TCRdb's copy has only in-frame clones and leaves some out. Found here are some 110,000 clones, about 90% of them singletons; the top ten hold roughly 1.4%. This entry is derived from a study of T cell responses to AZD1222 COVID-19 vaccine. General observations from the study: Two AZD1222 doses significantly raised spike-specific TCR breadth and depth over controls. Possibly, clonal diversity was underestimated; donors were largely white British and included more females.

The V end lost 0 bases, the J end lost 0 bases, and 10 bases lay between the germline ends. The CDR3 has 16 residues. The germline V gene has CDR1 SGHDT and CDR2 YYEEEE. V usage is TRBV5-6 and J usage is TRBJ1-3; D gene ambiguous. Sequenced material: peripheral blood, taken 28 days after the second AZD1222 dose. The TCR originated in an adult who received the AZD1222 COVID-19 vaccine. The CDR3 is CASSLDVRSSGNTIYF. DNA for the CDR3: TGTGCCAGCAGCTTGGACGTCAGGAGCTCTGGAAACACCATATATTTT. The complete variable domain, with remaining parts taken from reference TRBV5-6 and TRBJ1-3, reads DAGVTQSPTHLIKTRGQQVTLRCSPKSGHDTVSWYQQALGQGPQFIFQYYEEEERQRGNFPDRFSGHQFPNYSSELNVNALLLGDSALYLCASSLDVRSSGNTIYFGEGSWLTVV.